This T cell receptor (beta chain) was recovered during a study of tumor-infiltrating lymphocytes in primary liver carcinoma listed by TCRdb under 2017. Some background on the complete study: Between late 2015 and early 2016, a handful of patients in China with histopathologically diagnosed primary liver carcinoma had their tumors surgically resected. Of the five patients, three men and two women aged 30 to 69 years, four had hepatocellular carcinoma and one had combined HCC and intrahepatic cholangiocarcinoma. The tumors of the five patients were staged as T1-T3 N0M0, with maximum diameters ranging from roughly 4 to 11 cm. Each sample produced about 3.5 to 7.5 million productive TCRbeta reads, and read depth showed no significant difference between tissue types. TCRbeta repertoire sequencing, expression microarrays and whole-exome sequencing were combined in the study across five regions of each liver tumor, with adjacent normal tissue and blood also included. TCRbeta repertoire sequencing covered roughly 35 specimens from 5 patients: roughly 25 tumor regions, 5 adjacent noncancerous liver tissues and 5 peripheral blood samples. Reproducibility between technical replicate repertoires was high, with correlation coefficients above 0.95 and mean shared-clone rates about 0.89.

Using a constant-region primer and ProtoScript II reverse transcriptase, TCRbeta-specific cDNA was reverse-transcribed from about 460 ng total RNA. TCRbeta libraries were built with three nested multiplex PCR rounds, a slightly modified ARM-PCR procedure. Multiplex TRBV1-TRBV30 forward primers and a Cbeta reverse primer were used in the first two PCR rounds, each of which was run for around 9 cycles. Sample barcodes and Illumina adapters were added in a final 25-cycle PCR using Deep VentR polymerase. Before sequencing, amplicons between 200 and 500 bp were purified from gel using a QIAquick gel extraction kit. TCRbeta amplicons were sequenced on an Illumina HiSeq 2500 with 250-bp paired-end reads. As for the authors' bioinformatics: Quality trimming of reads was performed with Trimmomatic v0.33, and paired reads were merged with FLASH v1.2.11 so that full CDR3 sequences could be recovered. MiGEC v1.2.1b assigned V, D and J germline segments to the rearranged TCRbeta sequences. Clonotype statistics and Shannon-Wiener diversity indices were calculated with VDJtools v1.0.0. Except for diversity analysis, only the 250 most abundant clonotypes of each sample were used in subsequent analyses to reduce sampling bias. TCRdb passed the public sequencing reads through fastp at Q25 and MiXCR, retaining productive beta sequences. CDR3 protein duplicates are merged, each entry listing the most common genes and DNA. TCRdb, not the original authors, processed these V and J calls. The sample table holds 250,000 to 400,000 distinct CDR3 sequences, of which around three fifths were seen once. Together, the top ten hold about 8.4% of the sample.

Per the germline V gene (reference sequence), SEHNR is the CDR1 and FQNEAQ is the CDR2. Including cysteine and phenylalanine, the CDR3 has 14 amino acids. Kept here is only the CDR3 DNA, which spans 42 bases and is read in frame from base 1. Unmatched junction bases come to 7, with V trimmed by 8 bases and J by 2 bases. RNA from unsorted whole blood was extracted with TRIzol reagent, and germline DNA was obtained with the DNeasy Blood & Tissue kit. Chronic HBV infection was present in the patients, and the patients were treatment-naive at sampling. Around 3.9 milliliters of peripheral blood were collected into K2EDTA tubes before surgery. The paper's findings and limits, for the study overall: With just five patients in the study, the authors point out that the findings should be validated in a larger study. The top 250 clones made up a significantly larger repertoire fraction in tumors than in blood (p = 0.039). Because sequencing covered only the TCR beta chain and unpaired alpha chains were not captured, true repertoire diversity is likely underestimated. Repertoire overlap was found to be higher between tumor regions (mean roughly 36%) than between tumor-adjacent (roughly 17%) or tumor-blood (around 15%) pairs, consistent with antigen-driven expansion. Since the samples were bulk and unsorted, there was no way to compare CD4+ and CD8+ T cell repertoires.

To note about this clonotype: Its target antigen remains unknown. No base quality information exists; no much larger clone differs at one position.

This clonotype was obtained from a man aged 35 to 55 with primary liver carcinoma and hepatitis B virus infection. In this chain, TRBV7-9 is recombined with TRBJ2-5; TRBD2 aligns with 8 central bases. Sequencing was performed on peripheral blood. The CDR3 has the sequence CASQRERGQETQYF. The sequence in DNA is TGTGCCAGCCAGCGGGAGAGGGGACAAGAGACCCAGTACTTC.